This T cell receptor beta chain emerged from a study of CD8 T cells in ankylosing spondylitis (dated by TCRdb to the late 2010s). Study-wide context: T cell receptor beta repertoires were profiled in healthy donors and ankylosing spondylitis patients so that disease-linked TCR variants could be found. The full study cohort was made up of 25 ankylosing spondylitis patients and 108 healthy donors. Peripheral blood was sampled, and synovial fluid was additionally collected from ankylosing spondylitis patients. Findings and caveats that apply to the study as a whole: According to the report, matched synovial fluid samples from ankylosing spondylitis patients were significantly enriched for the disease-linked clones. In peripheral blood, the disease-linked clones were found at relatively low frequencies and had a CD8+ phenotype. A TCR beta motif of seven or eight highly homologous amino acid variants appeared characteristic of blood from ankylosing spondylitis patients. Some motif variants had previously been reported in the synovial fluid and blood of reactive arthritis patients, which suggests shared mechanisms of disease initiation.

From the cysteine through the phenylalanine, the CDR3 covers 15 amino acids. Only the CDR3 DNA is retained, 45 bases long and in frame from the first base. CDR1 LNHNV and CDR2 YYDKDF were looked up in the germline V gene (reference sequence). Trimming at the junction amounts to 1 base on V and 4 bases on J, and the germline ends lie 10 bases apart. The data were produced on an Illumina HiSeq 2500. TCR beta libraries were prepared by quantitative 5'-RACE with molecular barcodes. The authors processed their data as follows. Disease-linked TCR variants were identified with a new computational method built on a probabilistic model of VDJ rearrangement. The public reads were reprocessed in TCRdb via fastp at Q25 and MiXCR, keeping in-frame beta chains. For every CDR3 protein sequence, its rows merge into one entry that carries the most common genes and DNA. TCRdb's processing, not the authors' own work, is the source of the V and J calls. The sample table contains some 330,000 distinct CDR3 sequences; only one count was recorded for less than 9.5% of them. Together, the top ten hold roughly 15% of the sample.

About this clonotype itself: No cognate antigen has been identified for it. Base-call qualities are not available, and no considerably larger clone is one nucleotide away.

Recombination joined TRBV15 with TRBJ2-2; 5 matching bases give a weak D call of TRBD2. The sequence was obtained from a male donor with ankylosing spondylitis. The sequencing sample was made of blood, either unsorted or a sorted T cell fraction (not recorded which). The DNA reads TGTGCCACCAGCAGAGGAAGGGAGCGCACCGGGGAGCTGTTTTTT. This sequence encodes CATSRGRERTGELFF.